These T cell receptor beta chains were read from a single sample in a study of cytomegalovirus exposure and HLA in healthy donors. Produced via immunoSEQ multiplex PCR; TCRdb's table is partial and in-frame only. The sample consists of tens of thousands of clones, over 55% of them appearing once. The sample taken for sequencing was PBMCs. These TCRs come from a woman in her 50s in good health and CMV-seropositive. CDR3s include the opening cysteine and the closing phenylalanine or tryptophan. D genes are given only for firm matches. Size is stated for part of the rows, as once, few or many counts, or as a class when the clone is expanded.

v_gene	j_gene	abundance	d_gene	CDR3nt	CDR3aa
TRBV25-1	TRBJ1-2	few	-	TGTGCCAGCAGCTTTAACTATGGCTACACCTTC	CASSFNYGYTF
TRBV5-1	TRBJ2-7	-	TRBD2	TGCGCCAGCAGCTCAGCCAGCGGGGGCAGAACCTACGAGCAGTACTTC	CASSSASGGRTYEQYF
TRBV2	TRBJ1-2	few	TRBD1	TGTGCCAGCAGTGAAGGAACAGGGGGCGCAGACTACACCTTC	CASSEGTGGADYTF
TRBV7-2	TRBJ1-2	few	-	TGTGCCAGCAGCTCCCGCAGGGAGGATGGCTACACCTTC	CASSSRREDGYTF
TRBV6-1	TRBJ1-5	-	TRBD1	TGTGCCAGCAGGGCAGCAGGGGGAGGTGATCAGCCCCAGCATTTT	CASRAAGGGDQPQHF
TRBV2	TRBJ1-3	-	-	TGTGCCAGCAGTGAATACTTCTCTGGAAACACCATATATTTT	CASSEYFSGNTIYF
TRBV2	TRBJ1-2	-	-	TGTGCCAGCAAAATACAGGGAGAAAACTATGGCTACACCTTC	CASKIQGENYGYTF
TRBV7-7	TRBJ1-5	-	-	TGTGCCAGCAGCGGGGACAAAGGGGATCAGCCCCAGCATTTT	CASSGDKGDQPQHF
TRBV7-3	TRBJ1-6	-	TRBD1	TGTGCCAGCAGCCGACAGGGGGCTCAGTCACCCCTCCACTTT	CASSRQGAQSPLHF
TRBV14	TRBJ2-7	-	-	TGTGCCAGCAGCCGCTATATCGGCTACGAGCAGTACTTC	CASSRYIGYEQYF
TRBV5-1	TRBJ1-1	-	-	TGCGCCAGCAGCTTGGCCGAGCAGGGTGGGTCTGAAGCTTTCTTT	CASSLAEQGGSEAFF
TRBV5-4	TRBJ2-7	-	TRBD2	TGTGCCAGCAGCTTGGGGATTTCTAGCGGGGGATCCTACGAGCAGTACTTC	CASSLGISSGGSYEQYF
TRBV30	TRBJ1-1	many	-	TGTGCCTGGTTGGGACTGACGAACACTGAAGCTTTCTTT	CAWLGLTNTEAFF
TRBV2	TRBJ2-3	-	TRBD2	TGTGCCAGCAGTGGGATAACGGGGGGGCAAGATACGCAGTATTTT	CASSGITGGQDTQYF
TRBV5-1	TRBJ2-5	-	-	TGCGCCAGCAGCTTCGGTTTAGCGTGGCCGGCCGGATACTTC	CASSFGLAWPAGYF
TRBV7-8	TRBJ1-5	-	-	TGTGCCAGCAGCTTAGCGGGGGCAGGGTTCGGCCAGCCCCAGCATTTT	CASSLAGAGFGQPQHF